Below, 17 T cell receptor beta chains from the same sample are listed, as sequenced in a study of CD8 T cells in Susac syndrome. RNA, at roughly 0.5 to 1 ug, was reverse transcribed with random hexamers. Each CDR3 protein gets one entry after TCRdb re-called the immunoSEQ multiplex PCR reads with MiXCR. The sample carries 67,000 or so distinct CDR3 sequences, 85% to 95% recorded once. Sequencing input: CD4+ T cells from PBMCs. The receptor source for this set is a human donor with Susac syndrome.

J is TRBJ2-3 and V is TRBV7-9, with D possibly TRBD1 on 5 matching bases. CDR1 is SEHNR, CDR2 FQNEAQ, per germline (reference sequence). The CDR3 is 16 residues long. V lost 5 bases and J lost 6, with 21 bases in between. The CDR3 reads CASSQFGAATLDTQYF. The DNA for the CDR3 is TGTGCCAGCAGCCAATTTGGGGCAGCGACATTGGATACGCAGTATTTT.

The genes are TRBV12-3 or TRBV12-4 and TRBJ2-5, with D perhaps assigned TRBD1 or TRBD2 (5 bases each). V was pared by 3 bases and J by 5 bases, with 10 bases between. The CDR3 has 13 residues. For the CDR3, the DNA is TGTGCCAGCAGTTTCAGTGAGGGGGAGACCCAGTACTTC. Amino acid sequence: CASSFSEGETQYF.

The rearrangement joins TRBV7-8 to TRBJ1-1; D uncertain. Looked up from germline, CDR1 is SGHVS and CDR2 is FQNEAQ. V was cut by 2 bases and J by 0 bases, with 7 bases left in between. The CDR3 covers 14 residues. The CDR3 here is CASSLRRVNTEAFF. CDR3 DNA: TGTGCCAGCAGCTTACGACGGGTGAACACTGAAGCTTTCTTT.

This chain connects TRBV5-1 to TRBJ2-2; D not resolved. Trimming took 2 bases from V and 3 from J, leaving 11 bases between them. The CDR3 runs to 15 residues. CDR1 and CDR2 (germline): SGHRS, YFSETQ. The chain's CDR3 is CASSFSRSDTGELFF. For the CDR3, the DNA is TGCGCCAGCAGCTTTTCTCGGAGCGACACCGGGGAGCTGTTTTTT.

This clonotype showed up just once. V and J are TRBV5-4 and TRBJ2-3; 9 bases agree with TRBD1. Trimming removed 2 bases from V and 1 base from J; junction bases left unmatched: 17. The germline V gene encodes CDR1 SGHNT and CDR2 YYREEE (reference sequence). There are 20 residues in the CDR3. The DNA of the CDR3 is TGTGCCAGCAGCTTTCCTCCGGGACAGGGAGGAGCGGGGCGCACAGATACGCAGTATTTT. It encodes CASSFPPGQGGAGRTDTQYF. The variable domain in full, with the rest retrieved from reference TRBV5-4 and TRBJ2-3, is ETGVTQSPTHLIKTRGQQVTLRCSSQSGHNTVSWYQQALGQGPQFIFQYYREEENGRGNFPPRFSGLQFPNYSSELNVNALELDDSALYLCASSFPPGQGGAGRTDTQYFGPGTRLTVL.

This chain connects TRBV7-2 to TRBJ1-2, with 7 bases that match TRBD1. CDR3 length: 13 residues. In germline, CDR1 is SGHTA, CDR2 FQGNSA. Trimming at V came to 5 bases and at J to 10 bases, leaving 10 bases not matched to a gene. CDR3 sequence (DNA): TGTGCCAGCAGCCCACAGGGGTTTACGGACTACACCTTC. It specifies CASSPQGFTDYTF.

The V gene is TRBV9, the J gene TRBJ2-3; D is unclear. This CDR3 comprises 12 residues. The V end lost 3 bases, the J end lost 5 bases, and 7 bases lay between the germline ends. The germline V gene has CDR1 SGDLS and CDR2 YYNGEE. The CDR3 DNA reads as TGTGCCAGCAGCGGGGCAAGAGATACGCAGTATTTT. Translated: CASSGARDTQYF.

This chain uses TRBV5-1 with TRBJ1-1; D gene ambiguous. The CDR3 totals 14 residues. The germline V gene encodes CDR1 SGHRS and CDR2 YFSETQ. The V gene lost 4 bases and the J gene lost 0 bases, with 10 bases spanning the gap. CDR3 loop: CASSPDTMNTEAFF. DNA of the CDR3: TGCGCCAGCAGCCCCGATACTATGAACACTGAAGCTTTCTTT.

The genes are TRBV3-1 and TRBJ2-7; D is uncertain. V lost 0 bases and J lost 2, with 11 bases in between. CDR1 and CDR2 (germline): LGHDT, YNNKEL (reference sequence). This CDR3 spans 15 amino acids. CDR3 protein: CASSQESRRPYEQYF. For the CDR3, the DNA is TGTGCCAGCAGCCAAGAGTCCCGGAGACCCTACGAGCAGTACTTC.

V gene TRBV7-8 combines with J gene TRBJ2-7, with D hard to call. The CDR3 spans 13 residues. V was trimmed by 5 bases and J by 4 bases, leaving 12 bases between them. Germline V CDR1 and CDR2: SGHVS, FQNEAQ. This chain's CDR3 is CASSPYSVYEQYF. CDR3 DNA: TGTGCCAGCAGCCCCTATTCTGTTTACGAGCAGTACTTC.

The CDR3 region has the DNA TGTGCCAGCAGCTTGGAGACAGGGAACAATTCACCCCTCCACTTT. Protein sequence: CASSLETGNNSPLHF. This chain uses TRBV7-2 with TRBJ1-6, with 7 bases aligning to TRBD1. This CDR3 is built from 15 residues. Trimming removed 3 bases from V and 7 bases from J; junction bases left unmatched: 6. Germline assignment: CDR1 SGHTA and CDR2 FQGNSA.

V and J are TRBV6-5 and TRBJ1-1; a weak D match, TRBD1 (6 bases). V lost 6 bases to trimming and J lost 3 bases, with 11 bases between them. The CDR3 runs 13 residues. Germline assignment: CDR1 MNHEY and CDR2 SVGAGI. The CDR3 DNA reads TGTGCCAGCAGATTGGACAGTGACACTGAAGCTTTCTTT. Residues: CASRLDSDTEAFF.

The V call is TRBV2, the J call TRBJ1-5; 7 positions match TRBD1. Germline V CDR1 and CDR2: SNHLY, FYNNEI. The CDR3 consists of 14 residues. V shed 2 bases and J 4 bases; nucleotides not matched to a gene: 2. CDR3 coding DNA: TGTGCCAGCAGTGAAAGCAGGGGGAATCAGCCCCAGCATTTT. Translated: CASSESRGNQPQHF.

The CDR3 protein is CASSLGGHTDTQYF. The CDR3 nucleotides are TGTGCCAGCAGCTTGGGGGGACACACAGATACGCAGTATTTT. This chain joins TRBV5-6 and TRBJ2-3; possible D gene TRBD1, 6 bases. V shed 0 bases and J shed 2 bases, with 7 bases lying between them. The CDR3 has 14 residues. The germline V gene encodes CDR1 SGHDT and CDR2 YYEEEE.

The chain is built from TRBV28 and TRBJ1-6; tentatively, D is TRBD1 (5 bases). Germline values: CDR1 MDHEN, CDR2 SYDVKM. This CDR3 comprises 14 residues. V lost 8 bases and J lost 9, with 17 bases in between. As DNA, the CDR3 is TGTGCCAGCGACAGAGGGCGAGCGGGTTCACCCCTCCACTTT. This codes for CASDRGRAGSPLHF.

The chain joins TRBV7-9 to TRBJ1-6; no firm D call. The length of the CDR3 is 14 residues. V was shortened by 7 bases and J by 8 bases, with 15 bases between the two germline ends. Germline loops: CDR1 SEHNR, CDR2 FQNEAQ (reference sequence). CDR3 nucleotide sequence: TGTGCCAGCACCACTAACCTTGCTTATTCACCCCTCCACTTT. The encoded protein is CASTTNLAYSPLHF.

The rearrangement links TRBV5-1 to TRBJ2-6, with a weak D call TRBD1 (5 bases). Trimming took off 3 bases at V and 0 bases at J, with 13 bases between the two ends. CDR1 is SGHRS and CDR2 is YFSETQ in the germline V gene. This CDR3 spans 17 amino acids. CDR3 loop: CASSSQETHSGANVLTF. CDR3 coding DNA: TGCGCCAGCAGCTCACAGGAAACCCACTCTGGGGCCAACGTCCTGACTTTC.